These T cell receptor beta chains were read from a single sample in a study of shared clonotypes between healthy human individuals. Clones were sequenced by immunoSEQ multiplex PCR, and TCRdb holds only the in-frame ones, with some missing. This table holds 2,500,000 or so clones, 85% to 95% found once. Source material: naive CD4+ T cells from PBMCs. Source of these receptors: a man between 18 and 29 years old in good health. Some clones in this sample may be carry-over from other donors' samples. Both conserved end residues are part of each CDR3. D genes are given only for firm matches. The size of a clone is reported for some rows only, either as once, few or many, or as a class for expanded clones.

d_gene,v_gene,j_gene,abundance,CDR3aa,CDR3nt
-,TRBV28,TRBJ1-1,-,CASSLMAGTAFF,TGTGCCAGCTCCCTAATGGCGGGGACAGCTTTCTTT
-,TRBV10-3,TRBJ1-1,-,CAISESSPYQNTEAFF,TGTGCCATCAGTGAGTCGAGTCCCTATCAGAACACTGAAGCTTTCTTT
TRBD1,TRBV2,TRBJ2-7,-,CASSRDRAYEQYF,TGTGCCAGCAGCCGGGACAGGGCCTACGAGCAGTACTTC
-,TRBV9,TRBJ2-3,-,CASSVVGVGTDTQYF,TGTGCCAGCAGCGTAGTTGGTGTGGGGACAGATACGCAGTATTTT
-,TRBV19,TRBJ1-5,-,CASSIGAGINQPQHF,TGTGCCAGTAGTATAGGAGCAGGGATCAATCAGCCCCAGCATTTT
-,TRBV19,TRBJ1-1,-,CASSILTGRRDTEAFF,TGTGCCAGTAGTATCCTAACAGGGAGGCGTGACACTGAAGCTTTCTTT
-,TRBV5-6,TRBJ2-3,once,CASSLGLAWDTQYF,TGTGCCAGCAGCTTGGGGTTAGCCTGGGATACGCAGTATTTT
-,TRBV18,TRBJ2-7,-,CASSSTYGGLMENEQYF,TGTGCCAGCTCATCTACATATGGGGGCCTTATGGAGAACGAGCAGTACTTC
-,TRBV7-9,TRBJ2-5,-,CASSFTGVRETQYF,TGTGCCAGCAGCTTCACGGGAGTTCGGGAGACCCAGTACTTC
TRBD1,TRBV5-6,TRBJ2-5,-,CASSEGQPYQETQYF,TGTGCCAGCAGCGAGGGACAGCCGTACCAAGAGACCCAGTACTTC
-,TRBV6-1,TRBJ2-7,-,CASKVRFIDPYEQYF,TGTGCCAGCAAAGTTAGGTTCATAGATCCCTACGAGCAGTACTTC
-,TRBV11-1,TRBJ2-5,-,CASSQQYTQETQYF,TGTGCCAGCAGCCAACAATACACGCAAGAGACCCAGTACTTC
-,TRBV29-1,TRBJ2-1,-,CSSLASFYNEQFF,TGCAGCTCCTTGGCATCCTTCTACAATGAGCAGTTCTTC
-,TRBV5-4,TRBJ2-3,-,CASSLAGVDTQYF,TGTGCCAGCAGCTTGGCCGGGGTAGATACGCAGTATTTT
-,TRBV5-1,TRBJ1-5,once,CASSTDGIDQPQHF,TGCGCCAGCAGCACGGACGGCATCGATCAGCCCCAGCATTTT
-,TRBV11-2,TRBJ2-3,once,CASSSPLETDTQYF,TGTGCCAGCAGCTCCCCCCTCGAGACAGATACGCAGTATTTT
TRBD1,TRBV10-3,TRBJ2-5,-,CAISDPGQGAKETQYF,TGTGCCATCAGTGATCCGGGACAGGGGGCTAAAGAGACCCAGTACTTC
-,TRBV7-2,TRBJ1-3,few,CASSQWYSGNTIYF,TGTGCCAGCAGCCAGTGGTACTCTGGAAACACCATATATTTT
-,TRBV5-1,TRBJ1-1,-,CASSPLPDMNTEAFF,TGCGCCAGCAGCCCGCTGCCGGACATGAACACTGAAGCTTTCTTT
TRBD1,TRBV5-1,TRBJ1-1,once,CASSPGQGPEAFF,TGCGCCAGCAGCCCGGGACAGGGGCCTGAAGCTTTCTTT
-,TRBV6-1,TRBJ1-5,-,CASSDYVNQPQHF,TGTGCCAGCAGTGATTATGTCAATCAGCCCCAGCATTTT
-,TRBV5-4,TRBJ2-7,-,CASSLGGSSSYEQYF,TGTGCCAGCAGCTTGGGAGGTAGTAGCTCCTACGAGCAGTACTTC
-,TRBV27,TRBJ1-6,-,CASSPAQSPLHF,TGTGCCAGCAGTCCGGCCCAATCACCCCTCCACTTT
-,TRBV29-1,TRBJ1-1,few,CSVESGTEAFF,TGCAGCGTTGAGTCTGGCACTGAAGCTTTCTTT
-,TRBV5-1,TRBJ1-4,few,CASSGRGRTSTNEKLFF,TGCGCCAGCAGCGGAAGGGGACGCACCTCAACTAATGAAAAACTGTTTTTT
-,TRBV2,TRBJ1-2,once,CASSERGEANYGYTF,TGTGCCAGCAGTGAGCGGGGGGAAGCTAACTATGGCTACACCTTC
-,TRBV29-1,TRBJ2-7,-,CSVKGRAEQYF,TGCAGCGTTAAAGGAAGGGCCGAGCAGTACTTC
TRBD1,TRBV5-6,TRBJ2-1,once,CASSLGQGVWEQFF,TGTGCCAGCAGCTTGGGACAGGGGGTATGGGAGCAGTTCTTC
-,TRBV7-9,TRBJ2-3,-,CASSLGAGGTDTQYF,TGTGCCAGCAGCTTAGGTGCAGGTGGGACAGATACGCAGTATTTT
-,TRBV5-6,TRBJ2-3,-,CASLGTDTQYF,TGTGCCAGCTTGGGGACAGATACGCAGTATTTT
TRBD1,TRBV5-1,TRBJ2-7,-,CASTLTGAPGEQYF,TGCGCCAGCACCCTGACAGGGGCCCCGGGAGAGCAGTACTTC
TRBD1,TRBV28,TRBJ2-2,-,CASGRDRGNTGELFF,TGTGCCAGCGGCCGGGACAGGGGGAACACCGGGGAGCTGTTTTTT
-,TRBV27,TRBJ1-1,-,CASSPPGAGLMNTEAFF,TGTGCCAGCAGTCCCCCGGGTGCCGGCCTTATGAACACTGAAGCTTTCTTT
TRBD2,TRBV4-3,TRBJ2-1,-,CASSLRRGSSYNEQFF,TGCGCCAGCAGCCTAAGACGCGGGAGCTCCTACAATGAGCAGTTCTTC
-,TRBV30,TRBJ2-2,-,CASWDYTGELFF,TGTGCCTCCTGGGACTACACCGGGGAGCTGTTTTTT
-,TRBV5-4,TRBJ2-2,once,CASSLSRVNTGELFF,TGTGCCAGCAGCTTGTCCAGGGTGAACACCGGGGAGCTGTTTTTT
-,TRBV2,TRBJ1-5,-,CASRDSNSNQPQHF,TGTGCCAGCAGGGACTCGAATAGCAATCAGCCCCAGCATTTT
TRBD1,TRBV11-2,TRBJ2-7,once,CASSPETDRVRYEQYF,TGTGCCAGCAGCCCCGAAACGGACAGGGTTCGCTACGAGCAGTACTTC
-,TRBV18,TRBJ1-4,few,CASSPLQNEKLFF,TGTGCCAGCTCACCGTTACAGAATGAAAAACTGTTTTTT
TRBD1,TRBV7-9,TRBJ1-2,-,CASSYDRGDFGYTF,TGTGCCAGCAGCTACGACAGGGGGGATTTCGGCTACACCTTC
-,TRBV7-8,TRBJ1-5,-,CASSFGGRAGNQPQHF,TGTGCCAGCAGCTTTGGGGGCAGGGCTGGCAATCAGCCCCAGCATTTT
-,TRBV7-3,TRBJ2-7,-,CASSLTRDGEQYF,TGTGCCAGCAGCTTAACCCGGGACGGAGAGCAGTACTTC
TRBD1,TRBV6-1,TRBJ1-1,-,CASSEQQGVGAFF,TGTGCCAGCAGTGAACAACAGGGGGTAGGGGCTTTCTTT
TRBD1,TRBV6-5,TRBJ2-7,-,CASSSADRVGEQYF,TGTGCCAGCAGTTCCGCAGACAGGGTGGGGGAGCAGTACTTC
-,TRBV4-2,TRBJ2-7,-,CASSQEPAREQYF,TGTGCCAGCAGCCAAGAGCCAGCTCGCGAGCAGTACTTC
-,TRBV11-2,TRBJ2-5,-,CASSLRGGETQYF,TGTGCCAGCAGCTTACGAGGGGGAGAGACCCAGTACTTC
-,TRBV9,TRBJ2-2,once,CASSPQSNTGELFF,TGTGCCAGCAGCCCACAGTCGAACACCGGGGAGCTGTTTTTT
TRBD2,TRBV9,TRBJ2-1,-,CASSFRTSGINEQFF,TGTGCCAGCAGCTTCCGGACTAGCGGGATCAATGAGCAGTTCTTC
TRBD1,TRBV27,TRBJ1-5,-,CASSPPGTGYGQPQHF,TGTGCCAGCAGTCCTCCCGGGACAGGGTACGGGCAGCCCCAGCATTTT
-,TRBV25-1,TRBJ1-1,once,CASSEGGQNTEAFF,TGTGCCAGCAGTGAAGGAGGCCAGAACACTGAAGCTTTCTTT
-,TRBV2,TRBJ2-7,-,CASRQSFLYEQYF,TGTGCCAGCAGACAGAGTTTCCTGTACGAGCAGTACTTC
-,TRBV5-5,TRBJ2-1,-,CASSFNNEQFF,TGTGCCAGCAGCTTTAACAATGAGCAGTTCTTC
-,TRBV10-3,TRBJ2-7,-,CAISSGTWISEQYF,TGTGCCATCAGTTCCGGGACATGGATTAGCGAGCAGTACTTC